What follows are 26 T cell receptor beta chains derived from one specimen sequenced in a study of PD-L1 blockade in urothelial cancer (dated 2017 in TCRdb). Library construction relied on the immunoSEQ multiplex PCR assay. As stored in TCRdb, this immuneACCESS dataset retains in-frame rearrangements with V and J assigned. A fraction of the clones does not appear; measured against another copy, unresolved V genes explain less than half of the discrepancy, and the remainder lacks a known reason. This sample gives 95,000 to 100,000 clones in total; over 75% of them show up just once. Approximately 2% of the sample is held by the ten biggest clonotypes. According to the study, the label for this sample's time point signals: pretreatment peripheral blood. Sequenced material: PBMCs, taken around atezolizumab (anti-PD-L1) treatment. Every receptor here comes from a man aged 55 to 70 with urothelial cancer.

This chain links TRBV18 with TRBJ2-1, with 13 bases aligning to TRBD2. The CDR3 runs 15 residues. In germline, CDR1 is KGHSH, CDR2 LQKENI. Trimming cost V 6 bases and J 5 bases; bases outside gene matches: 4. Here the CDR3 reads CASSRTSGRDNEQFF. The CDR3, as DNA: TGTGCCAGCTCCCGGACTAGCGGGAGAGACAATGAGCAGTTCTTC.

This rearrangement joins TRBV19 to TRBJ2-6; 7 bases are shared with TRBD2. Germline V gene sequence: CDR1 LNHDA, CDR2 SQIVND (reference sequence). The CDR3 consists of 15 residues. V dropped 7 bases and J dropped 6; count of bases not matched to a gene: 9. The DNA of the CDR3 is TGTGCCAGTACCTCCGGGAGGCGAGAGGCCAACGTCCTGACTTTC. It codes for CASTSGRREANVLTF.

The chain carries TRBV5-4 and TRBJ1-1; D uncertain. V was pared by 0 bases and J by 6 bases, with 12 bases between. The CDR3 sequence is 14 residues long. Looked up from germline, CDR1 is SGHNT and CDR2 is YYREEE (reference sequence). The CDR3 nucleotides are TGTGCCAGCAGCTTGGCGTCCTCCCAGGCTGAAGCTTTCTTT. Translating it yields CASSLASSQAEAFF.

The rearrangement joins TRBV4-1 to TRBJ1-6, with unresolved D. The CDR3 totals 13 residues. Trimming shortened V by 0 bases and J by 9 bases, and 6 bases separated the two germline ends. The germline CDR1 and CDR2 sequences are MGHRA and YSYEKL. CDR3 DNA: TGCGCCAGCAGCCAAGACCAGGTTTCACCCCTCCACTTT. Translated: CASSQDQVSPLHF.

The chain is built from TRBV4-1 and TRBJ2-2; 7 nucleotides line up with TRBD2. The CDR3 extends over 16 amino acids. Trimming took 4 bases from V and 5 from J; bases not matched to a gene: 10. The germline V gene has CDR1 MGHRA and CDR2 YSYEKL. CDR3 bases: TGCGCCAGCAGCCCCTTGGCGGGAGCGGAAACCGGGGAGCTGTTTTTT. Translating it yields CASSPLAGAETGELFF.

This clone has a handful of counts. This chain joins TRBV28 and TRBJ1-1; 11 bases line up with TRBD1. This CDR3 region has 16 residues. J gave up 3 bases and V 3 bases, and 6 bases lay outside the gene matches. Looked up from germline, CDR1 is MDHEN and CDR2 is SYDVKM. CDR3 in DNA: TGTGCCAGCAGTTTCTGGGGGACAGGGGGGTACACTGAAGCTTTCTTT. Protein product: CASSFWGTGGYTEAFF.

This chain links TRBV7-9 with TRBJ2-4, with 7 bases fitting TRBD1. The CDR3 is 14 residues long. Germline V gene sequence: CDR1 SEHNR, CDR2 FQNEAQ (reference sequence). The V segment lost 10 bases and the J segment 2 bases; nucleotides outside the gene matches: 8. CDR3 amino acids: CATTTGSSKNIQYF. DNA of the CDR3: TGTGCCACCACGACAGGGAGTTCCAAAAACATTCAGTACTTC.

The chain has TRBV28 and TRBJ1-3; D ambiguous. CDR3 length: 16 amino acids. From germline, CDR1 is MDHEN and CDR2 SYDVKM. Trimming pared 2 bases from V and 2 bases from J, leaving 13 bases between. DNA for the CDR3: TGTGCCAGCAGTTTAGGCCCACGGAGGACTGGAAACACCATATATTTT. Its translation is CASSLGPRRTGNTIYF.

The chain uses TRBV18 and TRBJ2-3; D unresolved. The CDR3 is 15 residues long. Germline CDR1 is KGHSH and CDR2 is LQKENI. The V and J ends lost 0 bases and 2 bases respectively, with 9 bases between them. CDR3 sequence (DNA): TGTGCCAGCTCACCACCAAACTCCAACACAGATACGCAGTATTTT. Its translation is CASSPPNSNTDTQYF.

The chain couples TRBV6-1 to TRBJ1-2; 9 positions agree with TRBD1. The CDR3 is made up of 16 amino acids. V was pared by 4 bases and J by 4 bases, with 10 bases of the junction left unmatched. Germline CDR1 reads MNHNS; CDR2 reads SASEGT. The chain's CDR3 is CASSALGGQGIYGYTF. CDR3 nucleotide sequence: TGTGCCAGCAGTGCGTTGGGAGGACAGGGGATCTATGGCTACACCTTC.

The CDR3 is CASSLYLAGAYNEQFF. For the CDR3, the DNA is TGCGCCAGCAGCTTATACCTAGCGGGGGCCTACAATGAGCAGTTCTTC. The chain links TRBV5-1 to TRBJ2-1; 10 bases are shared with TRBD2. The CDR3 sequence is 16 residues long. With 2 bases clipped from V and 2 bases from J, the junction kept 4 bases outside the gene matches. Looked up from germline, CDR1 is SGHRS and CDR2 is YFSETQ.

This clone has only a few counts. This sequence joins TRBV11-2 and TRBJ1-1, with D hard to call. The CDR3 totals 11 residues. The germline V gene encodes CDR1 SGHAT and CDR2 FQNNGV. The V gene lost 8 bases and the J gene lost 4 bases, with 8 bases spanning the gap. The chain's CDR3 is CASRPTTEAFF. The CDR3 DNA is TGTGCCAGCCGCCCTACCACTGAAGCTTTCTTT.

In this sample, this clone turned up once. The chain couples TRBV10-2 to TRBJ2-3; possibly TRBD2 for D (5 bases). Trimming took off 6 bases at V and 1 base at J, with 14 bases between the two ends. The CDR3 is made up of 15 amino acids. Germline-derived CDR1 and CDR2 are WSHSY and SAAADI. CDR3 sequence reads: CASRKGPSRTDTQYF. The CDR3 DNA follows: TGCGCCAGCAGGAAAGGGCCTAGCCGCACAGATACGCAGTATTTT.

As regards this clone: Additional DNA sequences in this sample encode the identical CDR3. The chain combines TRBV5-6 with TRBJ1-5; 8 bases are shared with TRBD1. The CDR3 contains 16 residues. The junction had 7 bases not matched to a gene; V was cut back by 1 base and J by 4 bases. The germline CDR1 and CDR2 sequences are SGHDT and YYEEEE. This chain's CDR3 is CASSLTGTGVNQPQHF. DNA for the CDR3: TGTGCCAGCAGCTTGACTGGGACAGGAGTTAATCAGCCCCAGCATTTT.

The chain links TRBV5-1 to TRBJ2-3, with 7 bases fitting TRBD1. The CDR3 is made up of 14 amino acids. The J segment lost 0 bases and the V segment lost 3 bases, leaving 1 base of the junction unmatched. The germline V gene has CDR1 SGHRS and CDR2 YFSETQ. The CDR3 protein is CASSSTGSTDTQYF. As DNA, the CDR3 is TGCGCCAGCAGCTCGACAGGGAGCACAGATACGCAGTATTTT.

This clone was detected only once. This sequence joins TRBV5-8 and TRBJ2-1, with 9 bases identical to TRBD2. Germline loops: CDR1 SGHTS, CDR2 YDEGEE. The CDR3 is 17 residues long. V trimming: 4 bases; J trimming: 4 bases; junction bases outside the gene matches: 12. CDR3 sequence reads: CASSKRAGGGVYNEQFF. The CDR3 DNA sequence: TGTGCCAGCAGCAAGAGAGCGGGGGGCGGGGTTTACAATGAGCAGTTCTTC.

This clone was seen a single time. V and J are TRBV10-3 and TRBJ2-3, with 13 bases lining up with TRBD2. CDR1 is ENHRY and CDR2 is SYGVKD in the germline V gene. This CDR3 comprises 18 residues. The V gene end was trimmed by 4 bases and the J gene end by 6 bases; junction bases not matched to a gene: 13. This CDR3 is CAISGSSGLAGEWDTQYF. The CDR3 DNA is TGTGCCATCAGTGGTTCTTCCGGACTAGCGGGAGAGTGGGATACGCAGTATTTT.

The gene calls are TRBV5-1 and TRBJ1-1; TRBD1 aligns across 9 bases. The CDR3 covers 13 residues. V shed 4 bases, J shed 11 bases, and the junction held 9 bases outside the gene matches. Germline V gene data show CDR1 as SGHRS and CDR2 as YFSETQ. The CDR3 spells CASSAGQGGHAFF. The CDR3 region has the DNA TGCGCCAGCAGCGCGGGACAGGGTGGGCACGCTTTCTTT. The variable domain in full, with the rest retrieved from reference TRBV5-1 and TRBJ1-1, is KAGVTQTPRYLIKTRGQQVTLSCSPISGHRSVSWYQQTPGQGLQFLFEYFSETQRNKGNFPGRFSGRQFSNSRSEMNVSTLELGDSALYLCASSAGQGGHAFFGQGTRLTVV.

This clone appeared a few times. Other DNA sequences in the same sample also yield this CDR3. DNA of the CDR3: TGCGCCAGCAGCCAACTCCCGGGACAGGGTTACGAGCAGTACTTC. Translating gives CASSQLPGQGYEQYF. The chain joins TRBV4-1 to TRBJ2-7; 9 bases line up with TRBD1. Trimming cost V 2 bases and J 4 bases; bases outside gene matches: 6. The germline CDR1 and CDR2 sequences are MGHRA and YSYEKL. The CDR3 is 15 residues long.

CDR3: CASIGGQNTEAFF. The CDR3 nucleotides read TGTGCCAGCATTGGGGGACAGAACACTGAAGCTTTCTTT. This chain links TRBV6-5 with TRBJ1-1, with D possibly being TRBD1 (6 bases). The CDR3 contains 13 residues. The V end lost 7 bases, the J end lost 1 base, and 10 bases lay between the germline ends. The germline CDR1 and CDR2 sequences are MNHEY and SVGAGI.

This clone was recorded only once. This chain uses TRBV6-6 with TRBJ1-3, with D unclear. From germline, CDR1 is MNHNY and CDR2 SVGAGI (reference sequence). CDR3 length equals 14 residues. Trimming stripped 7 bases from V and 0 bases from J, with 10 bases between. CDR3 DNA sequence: TGTGCCAGCAAACTAGGGAGCTCTGGAAACACCATATATTTT. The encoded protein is CASKLGSSGNTIYF.

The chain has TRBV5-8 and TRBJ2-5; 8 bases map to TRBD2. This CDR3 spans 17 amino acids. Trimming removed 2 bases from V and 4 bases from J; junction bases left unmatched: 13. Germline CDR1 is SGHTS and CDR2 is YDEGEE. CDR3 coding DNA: TGTGCCAGCAGCTTTTGGGCCTCAGCGGGAGCGGGAGAGACCCAGTACTTC. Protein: CASSFWASAGAGETQYF.

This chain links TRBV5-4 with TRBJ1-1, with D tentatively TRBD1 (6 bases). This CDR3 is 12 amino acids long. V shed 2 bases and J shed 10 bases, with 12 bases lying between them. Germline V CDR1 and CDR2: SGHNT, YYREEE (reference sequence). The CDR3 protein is CASSFGTRGAFF. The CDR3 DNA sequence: TGTGCCAGCAGCTTCGGGACACGGGGAGCTTTCTTT.

The CDR3: CASSSKPEVGKAFF. The CDR3 DNA follows: TGTGCCAGCAGCTCAAAGCCCGAGGTCGGGAAGGCTTTCTTT. The chain couples TRBV7-9 to TRBJ1-1; D is undetermined. Trimming shortened V by 4 bases and J by 11 bases, and 20 bases separated the two germline ends. From germline, CDR1 is SEHNR and CDR2 FQNEAQ (reference sequence). The CDR3 runs to 14 residues.

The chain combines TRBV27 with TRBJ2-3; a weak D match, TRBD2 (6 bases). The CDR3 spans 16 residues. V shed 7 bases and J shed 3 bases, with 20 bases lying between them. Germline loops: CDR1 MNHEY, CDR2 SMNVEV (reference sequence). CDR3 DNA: TGTGCCAGCACCCCCCAGGGAGGTAGGGGAACAGATACGCAGTATTTT. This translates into CASTPQGGRGTDTQYF.

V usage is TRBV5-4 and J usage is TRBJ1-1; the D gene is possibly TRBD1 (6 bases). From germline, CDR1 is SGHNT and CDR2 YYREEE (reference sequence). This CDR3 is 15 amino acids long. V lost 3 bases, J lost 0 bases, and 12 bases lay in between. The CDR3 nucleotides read TGTGCCAGCAGCTCCTGGCAGGGGATGAACACTGAAGCTTTCTTT. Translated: CASSSWQGMNTEAFF.